The 22 T cell receptor beta chains presented below share a single source sample, sequenced in a study of primary melanoma T cells and metastatic recurrence (dated by TCRdb to 2018 to 2020). To prepare the library, the immunoSEQ multiplex PCR assay was applied. TCRdb mirrors the immuneACCESS table, restricted to in-frame sequences. Some clones are absent from its copies; in checked studies, under half trace to an unresolved V gene, and the reason for the others is unknown. The sample contains under 300 clones, approximately 75% of them found a single time. More than 12% of the sample rests with the top ten. The sequencing sample was made of melanoma tumor tissue. These TCRs come from a human donor with melanoma.

The genes are TRBV19 and TRBJ1-1; unclear D gene. The CDR3 loop spans 16 amino acids. The V end was cut by 5 bases, the J end by 0 bases, with 16 bases between. Germline lookup yields CDR1 LNHDA and CDR2 SQIVND (reference sequence). The CDR3 DNA follows: TGTGCCAGTAGTCCCGGGAACAGCGTACTGAACACTGAAGCTTTCTTT. It codes for CASSPGNSVLNTEAFF.

The table lists this clone with a count of one. V gene TRBV29-1 combines with J gene TRBJ1-4, with D maybe TRBD1 (5 bases). V lost 5 bases, J lost 5 bases, and 18 bases lay in between. From germline, CDR1 is SQVTM and CDR2 ANQGSEA. The CDR3 sequence is 15 residues long. The DNA for the CDR3 is TGCAGCGTTCGTCCCCGGGACGGGAAAAATGAAAAACTGTTTTTT. Amino acid sequence: CSVRPRDGKNEKLFF.

V usage is TRBV16 and J usage is TRBJ2-7; D is ambiguous. The V gene lost 2 bases and the J gene lost 4 bases, with 12 bases spanning the gap. CDR1 and CDR2 from the germline V gene are KGHSY and FQNENV. The CDR3 has 14 amino acids. The CDR3 DNA reads TGTGCCAGCAGCCAACCCTCAACCGGGTACGAGCAGTACTTC. Protein sequence: CASSQPSTGYEQYF. The full variable domain, its missing parts supplied by reference TRBV16 and TRBJ2-7, is GEEVAQTPKHLVRGEGQKAKLYCAPIKGHSYVFWYQQVLKNEFKFLISFQNENVFDETGMPKERFSAKCLPNSPCSLEIQATKLEDSAVYFCASSQPSTGYEQYFGPGTRLTVT.

The V and J genes are TRBV28 and TRBJ2-7; the match to TRBD1 covers 10 bases. V lost 4 bases to trimming and J lost 2 bases; unmatched junction nucleotides: 14. The length of the CDR3 is 18 residues. CDR1 and CDR2 (germline): MDHEN, SYDVKM. The CDR3 region is CASSWPRSPGQGTYEQYF. CDR3 bases: TGTGCCAGCAGTTGGCCTCGATCCCCGGGACAGGGGACCTACGAGCAGTACTTC.

V gene TRBV1 combines with J gene TRBJ1-2. TRBV1 is classified as a pseudogene. CDR3 length equals 13 residues. In DNA form, the CDR3 reads TGCGCCAGCAGCCAAGCCTTAAGATATGGCTACACCTTC. It codes for CASSQALRYGYTF.

V gene TRBV19 combines with J gene TRBJ1-2; 10 bases line up with TRBD1. V was clipped by 5 bases and J by 3 bases; unmatched bases: 6. CDR3 length: 15 residues. In germline, CDR1 is LNHDA, CDR2 SQIVND (reference sequence). The chain's CDR3 is CASSYLTGGDYGYTF. CDR3 in DNA: TGTGCCAGTAGTTATTTGACAGGGGGCGACTATGGCTACACCTTC.

The chain is built from TRBV6-8 and TRBJ2-7, with TRBD1 as a possible D gene (5 bases). This CDR3 spans 13 amino acids. Germline loops: CDR1 MNHGY, CDR2 SAAAGT. V was cut by 3 bases and J by 6 bases, with 12 bases left in between. The CDR3 coding sequence is TGTGCCAGCAGTTATGTTACAGGCGGCGAGCAGTACTTC. Translated: CASSYVTGGEQYF.

The chain employs TRBV28 and TRBJ2-1; 14 bases match TRBD2. Germline loops: CDR1 MDHEN, CDR2 SYDVKM. This CDR3 is built from 17 residues. V lost 4 bases and J lost 4; bases outside the gene matches: 6. CDR3 sequence: CASSSGTSGSWYNEQFF. CDR3 sequence (DNA): TGTGCCAGCAGTTCCGGGACTAGCGGGAGCTGGTACAATGAGCAGTTCTTC. The full variable domain, with the rest looked up from reference TRBV28 and TRBJ2-1, is DVKVTQSSRYLVKRTGEKVFLECVQDMDHENMFWYRQDPGLGLRLIYFSYDVKMKEKGDIPEGYSVSREKKERFSLILESASTNQTSMYLCASSSGTSGSWYNEQFFGPGTRLTVL.

The rearrangement uses TRBV12-5 and TRBJ2-3; 7 bases line up with TRBD1. The junction had 7 bases not matched to a gene; V was cut back by 6 bases and J by 1 base. The CDR3 is made up of 15 amino acids. CDR1 and CDR2 from the germline V gene are LGHNT and FRNRAP. The CDR3 sequence: CASGQSTGRTDTQYF. The DNA for the CDR3 is TGTGCTAGTGGCCAGTCGACAGGGCGCACAGATACGCAGTATTTT.

The chain is built from TRBV5-1 and TRBJ2-3; 9 bases match TRBD2. Germline V gene lookup returns CDR1 SGHRS and CDR2 YFSETQ. The CDR3 is made up of 16 amino acids. Losses at the gene ends were 0 bases for V and 2 bases for J; bases not matched to a gene: 4. DNA of the CDR3: TGCGCCAGCAGCTTGGGGGGACTAGCAGCCACAGATACGCAGTATTTT. Translation gives CASSLGGLAATDTQYF.

This chain connects TRBV28 to TRBJ1-5; D uncertain. V dropped 1 base and J dropped 6 bases, with 10 bases sitting between them. From germline, CDR1 is MDHEN and CDR2 SYDVKM. The CDR3 contains 14 residues. In nucleotides, the CDR3 is TGTGCCAGCAGTTTATTGGAAGGGATTCAGCCCCAGCATTTT. This gives the protein CASSLLEGIQPQHF.

The rearrangement uses TRBV19 and TRBJ1-1, with 9 positions matching TRBD1. Per the germline V gene, CDR1 is LNHDA and CDR2 is SQIVND (reference sequence). V shed 8 bases, J shed 1 base, and the junction held 8 bases outside the gene matches. The CDR3 is made up of 15 amino acids. The CDR3 region is CASAGQGRRNTEAFF. CDR3 coding DNA: TGTGCCAGTGCGGGACAGGGCCGACGGAACACTGAAGCTTTCTTT.

In regard to this clone: A read error may account for a junction end that differs from germline. V and J are TRBV28 and TRBJ1-5; D is unresolved. Germline V gene data show CDR1 as MDHEN and CDR2 as SYDVKM. The CDR3 has 16 amino acids. The CDR3 is CASSLIPGNGNQSQHF. DNA for the CDR3: TGTGCCAGCAGTTTAATCCCCGGGAATGGCAATCAGTCCCAGCATTTT.

This clone was recorded only once. The rearrangement links TRBV4-1 to TRBJ2-2; possible D gene TRBD2, 5 bases. Deletions cut 4 bases from V and 2 bases from J, with 11 bases between. The CDR3 is made up of 15 amino acids. Germline-derived CDR1 and CDR2 are MGHRA and YSYEKL. The CDR3 spells CASSLEAGNTGELFF. The CDR3 DNA is TGCGCCAGCAGCCTCGAGGCGGGCAACACCGGGGAGCTGTTTTTT.

This clone was seen only a few times. This rearrangement joins TRBV19 to TRBJ2-7, with D possibly matching TRBD1 (5 bases). Germline loops: CDR1 LNHDA, CDR2 SQIVND (reference sequence). V was pared by 6 bases and J by 0 bases, with 12 bases between. The CDR3 is made up of 14 amino acids. The CDR3 DNA is TGTGCCAGTAGACCATACAGGAGCTCCTACGAGCAGTACTTC. This gives the protein CASRPYRSSYEQYF. The full variable domain, its missing parts supplied by reference TRBV19 and TRBJ2-7, is DGGITQSPKYLFRKEGQNVTLSCEQNLNHDAMYWYRQDPGQGLRLIYYSQIVNDFQKGDIAEGYSVSREKKESFPLTVTSAQKNPTAFYLCASRPYRSSYEQYFGPGTRLTVT.

The sample holds one count of this clone. This chain joins TRBV6-8 and TRBJ1-1, with D perhaps TRBD1 (6 bases). The germline V and J ends were trimmed by 5 bases and 4 bases, with 14 bases remaining between them. This CDR3 comprises 14 residues. Germline CDR1 MNHGY, CDR2 SAAAGT. DNA of the CDR3: TGTGCCAGCAGTGCCACGCGGGGGCCCACTGAAGCTTTCTTT. This codes for CASSATRGPTEAFF.

The J gene is TRBJ1-3, the V gene TRBV12-5; no reliable D call. The CDR3 totals 18 residues. V was clipped by 3 bases and J by 3 bases, with 21 bases between them. CDR1 and CDR2 from the germline V gene are LGHNT and FRNRAP. This CDR3 is CASGLLSPSQRFGNTIYF. DNA for the CDR3: TGTGCTAGTGGTTTACTCTCTCCTAGCCAAAGGTTTGGAAACACCATATATTTT.

The CDR3 protein is CASSLGGTSEQYF. CDR3 nucleotides: TGCGCCAGCAGCTTAGGGGGGACTAGCGAGCAGTACTTC. V is TRBV23-1 and J is TRBJ2-7, with TRBD2 identical over 8 bases. TRBV23-1 is known as an ORF, though its function is uncertain. J gave up 6 bases and V 6 bases, and 7 bases lay outside the gene matches. CDR3 size: 13 residues.

V and J are TRBV29-1 and TRBJ1-1, with D unclear. From germline, CDR1 is SQVTM and CDR2 ANQGSEA. The V gene lost 6 bases and the J gene lost 2 bases, with 16 bases spanning the gap. This CDR3 spans 14 amino acids. The CDR3 region has the DNA TGCAGCGTCGGGAGGCCTGGCCTCAACACTGAAGCTTTCTTT. It is translated as CSVGRPGLNTEAFF.

This chain links TRBV10-2 with TRBJ1-1; D might be TRBD1 (5 bases). The germline gives CDR1 WSHSY, CDR2 SAAADI. There are 12 residues in the CDR3. V lost 1 base, J lost 11 bases, and 11 bases lay in between. The CDR3 DNA follows: TGCGCCAGCAGTGAGTACGGGGGGACCGCTTTCTTT. This codes for CASSEYGGTAFF.

V gene TRBV10-1 combines with J gene TRBJ2-3; D gene uncertain. The CDR3 length is 13 residues. V lost 4 bases and J lost 6, with 11 bases in between. Germline loops: CDR1 WNHNN, CDR2 SYGVQD (reference sequence). The CDR3 sequence is CASSVAYGDTQYF. The CDR3 DNA reads as TGCGCCAGCAGTGTAGCTTACGGGGATACGCAGTATTTT.

This chain links TRBV6-8 with TRBJ2-1; 11 bases map to TRBD2. The CDR3 is 15 amino acids. The germline V gene has CDR1 MNHGY and CDR2 SAAAGT. V shed 10 bases, J shed 5 bases, and the junction held 10 bases outside the gene matches. The DNA of the CDR3 is TGTGCCATCAGCCCTAGCGGGAGGAGGCACAATGAGCAGTTCTTC. Amino acids: CAISPSGRRHNEQFF.